The next 17 T cell receptor beta chains were all read from a single sample in a study of technical replicates of blood from a few donors. Some clones are missing from TCRdb's copy, which holds only in-frame ones; the method was immunoSEQ multiplex PCR. The sample holds roughly 56,000 clones, about 95% seen once. Sequencing was performed on PBMCs. These receptors originate from a human donor in good health. Some clones in this sample may be carry-over from other donors' samples.

The chain carries TRBV9 and TRBJ1-1; TRBD1 might be the D (5 bases). CDR3 size: 16 residues. V was trimmed by 0 bases and J by 2 bases, leaving 14 bases between them. Germline assignment: CDR1 SGDLS and CDR2 YYNGEE. In DNA, the CDR3 is TGTGCCAGCAGCGTAGGCTGGGGCAGGGCAAACACTGAAGCTTTCTTT. Protein: CASSVGWGRANTEAFF.

The rearrangement uses TRBV6-5 and TRBJ2-1; weak D call: TRBD2 (5 bases). CDR1 and CDR2 from the germline V gene are MNHEY and SVGAGI. Trimming left V 6 bases short and J 3 bases short, with 12 bases between. The CDR3 covers 14 residues. CDR3 DNA sequence: TGTGCCAGCAGACGGGGAGAACTCTACAATGAGCAGTTCTTC. As protein: CASRRGELYNEQFF.

The chain recombines TRBV11-3 with TRBJ2-1, with 7 bases aligning to TRBD1. V lost 1 base, J lost 5 bases, and 5 bases stayed unmatched. This CDR3 spans 15 amino acids. Germline V lookup: CDR1 SGHNT, CDR2 YENEEA. The CDR3 spells CASSLGGGQNNEQFF. As DNA, the CDR3 is TGTGCCAGCAGCTTAGGAGGGGGACAGAACAATGAGCAGTTCTTC.

This clone was observed a single time. V usage is TRBV7-9 and J usage is TRBJ1-5; weak D call: TRBD1 (5 bases). Trimming left V 5 bases short and J 5 bases short, with 7 bases between. CDR3 length equals 12 residues. Germline-derived CDR1 and CDR2 are SEHNR and FQNEAQ (reference sequence). This chain's CDR3 is CASSGGYQPQHF. For the CDR3, the DNA is TGTGCCAGCAGCGGGGGGTATCAGCCCCAGCATTTT.

The chain recombines TRBV30 with TRBJ2-1, with 9 positions matching TRBD2. CDR1 GTSNPN and CDR2 SVGIG come from the germline V gene (reference sequence). V dropped 6 bases and J dropped 6; count of bases not matched to a gene: 3. There are 12 residues in the CDR3. The CDR3 region is CACGLARNEQFF. The DNA for the CDR3 is TGTGCCTGCGGACTAGCGCGCAATGAGCAGTTCTTC. The complete variable domain, with remaining parts taken from reference TRBV30 and TRBJ2-1, reads SQTIHQWPATLVQPVGSPLSLECTVEGTSNPNLYWYRQAAGRGLQLLFYSVGIGQISSEVPQNLSASRPQDRQFILSSKKLLLSDSGFYLCACGLARNEQFFGPGTRLTVL.

The V call is TRBV27, the J call TRBJ2-7; TRBD2 is a possible D gene (6 bases). This CDR3 contains 16 residues. Trimming cost V 0 bases and J 6 bases, with 18 bases left between them. Germline CDR1 and CDR2: MNHEY and SMNVEV (reference sequence). The CDR3 coding sequence is TGTGCCAGCAGTTTATCATACGGGCCCTCCGGGGGCGAGCAGTACTTC. This gives the protein CASSLSYGPSGGEQYF.

This chain links TRBV5-4 with TRBJ2-1; D ambiguous. CDR3 size: 13 residues. Germline lookup yields CDR1 SGHNT and CDR2 YYREEE (reference sequence). The V and J ends lost 6 bases and 2 bases respectively, with 9 bases between them. The CDR3 spells CASTIDTYNEQFF. CDR3 DNA: TGTGCCAGCACCATTGACACCTACAATGAGCAGTTCTTC. Supplemented by reference TRBV5-4 and TRBJ2-1, the full variable domain reads ETGVTQSPTHLIKTRGQQVTLRCSSQSGHNTVSWYQQALGQGPQFIFQYYREEENGRGNFPPRFSGLQFPNYSSELNVNALELDDSALYLCASTIDTYNEQFFGPGTRLTVL.

Comment on this clone: The sample holds other DNA sequences that translate to the same CDR3. The chain links TRBV2 to TRBJ2-3, with D unresolved. The CDR3 runs 11 residues. With 5 bases removed from V and 3 bases from J, the gap between germline ends came to 3 bases. Germline lookup yields CDR1 SNHLY and CDR2 FYNNEI. CDR3 nucleotides: TGTGCCAGCAGTTATACAGATACGCAGTATTTT. Translation: CASSYTDTQYF.

The rearrangement joins TRBV2 to TRBJ2-7; tentatively, D is TRBD2 (5 bases). CDR3 length: 14 amino acids. Germline lookup yields CDR1 SNHLY and CDR2 FYNNEI. V was cut by 7 bases and J by 0 bases, with 13 bases left in between. The chain's CDR3 is CASIWTGDSYEQYF. CDR3 DNA: TGTGCCAGCATCTGGACTGGCGACTCCTACGAGCAGTACTTC.

The chain is built from TRBV4-1 and TRBJ2-5; the D gene is possibly TRBD2 (7 bases). Per germline, CDR1 MGHRA and CDR2 YSYEKL. Between the trimmed V and J ends, which lost 1 base and 4 bases, there was a span of 25 bases. CDR3 size: 19 residues. CDR3 residues: CASSQGRFGLAGAAETQYF. DNA of the CDR3: TGCGCCAGCAGCCAAGGAAGGTTCGGTCTGGCGGGGGCCGCAGAGACCCAGTACTTC.

This clone occurred once. V and J are TRBV7-9 and TRBJ2-7, with D possibly matching TRBD2 (6 bases). The germline CDR1 and CDR2 sequences are SEHNR and FQNEAQ (reference sequence). Trimming shortened V by 5 bases and J by 2 bases, and 16 bases separated the two germline ends. The CDR3 contains 15 residues. For the CDR3, the DNA is TGTGCCAGCAGCCGCGTGGGGGGATTAGCCTACGAGCAGTACTTC. It translates to CASSRVGGLAYEQYF.

The chain carries TRBV5-1 and TRBJ2-7, with 8 bases aligning to TRBD2. The CDR3 is 15 residues long. V shed 0 bases, J shed 2 bases, and the junction held 4 bases outside the gene matches. Germline V gene data show CDR1 as SGHRS and CDR2 as YFSETQ. Written as DNA, the CDR3 is TGCGCCAGCAGCTTGGAGAGCGGGGGTCCCTACGAGCAGTACTTC. Translation gives CASSLESGGPYEQYF.

The genes are TRBV11-2 and TRBJ2-7; 10 nucleotides line up with TRBD2. Germline trimming cut 5 bases from V and 7 bases from J; bases unmatched to any gene: 11. The germline CDR1 and CDR2 sequences are SGHAT and FQNNGV. There are 15 residues in the CDR3. The CDR3 DNA follows: TGTGCCAGCAGCCCGTCGGGACTAGCGAGAGGAGAGCAGTACTTC. It yields the protein CASSPSGLARGEQYF.

The chain recombines TRBV5-4 with TRBJ2-7, with D maybe TRBD1 (6 bases). Trimming took off 1 base at V and 7 bases at J, with 15 bases between the two ends. The V gene's germline CDR1 is SGHNT and CDR2 YYREEE (reference sequence). The CDR3 length is 14 residues. CDR3 sequence reads: CASSLRMGAEEQYF. Here the CDR3 DNA reads TGTGCCAGCAGCTTGAGGATGGGGGCGGAGGAGCAGTACTTC.

The chain is built from TRBV5-1 and TRBJ2-5; the match to TRBD2 covers 10 bases. After removal of 2 bases from V and 2 bases from J, the junction contained 3 bases not matched to a gene. Looked up from germline, CDR1 is SGHRS and CDR2 is YFSETQ. The CDR3 covers 15 residues. This CDR3 reads CASSFSGGPQETQYF. The CDR3 nucleotides read TGCGCCAGCAGCTTTAGCGGGGGGCCACAAGAGACCCAGTACTTC.

The chain uses TRBV5-6 and TRBJ2-2; D remains ambiguous. The V gene lost 0 bases and the J gene lost 4 bases, with 4 bases spanning the gap. There are 13 residues in the CDR3. Germline CDR1 SGHDT, CDR2 YYEEEE. The CDR3 DNA is TGTGCCAGCAGCTTGGGACTCACCGGGGAGCTGTTTTTT. Its protein is CASSLGLTGELFF.

The rearrangement joins TRBV19 to TRBJ1-2; possible D gene TRBD1, 6 bases. Trimming shortened V by 4 bases and J by 3 bases, and 12 bases separated the two germline ends. The CDR3 has 14 residues. From germline, CDR1 is LNHDA and CDR2 SQIVND (reference sequence). The CDR3 DNA reads TGTGCCAGTAGTACAACAGGGTCGGACTATGGCTACACCTTC. Translation gives CASSTTGSDYGYTF.